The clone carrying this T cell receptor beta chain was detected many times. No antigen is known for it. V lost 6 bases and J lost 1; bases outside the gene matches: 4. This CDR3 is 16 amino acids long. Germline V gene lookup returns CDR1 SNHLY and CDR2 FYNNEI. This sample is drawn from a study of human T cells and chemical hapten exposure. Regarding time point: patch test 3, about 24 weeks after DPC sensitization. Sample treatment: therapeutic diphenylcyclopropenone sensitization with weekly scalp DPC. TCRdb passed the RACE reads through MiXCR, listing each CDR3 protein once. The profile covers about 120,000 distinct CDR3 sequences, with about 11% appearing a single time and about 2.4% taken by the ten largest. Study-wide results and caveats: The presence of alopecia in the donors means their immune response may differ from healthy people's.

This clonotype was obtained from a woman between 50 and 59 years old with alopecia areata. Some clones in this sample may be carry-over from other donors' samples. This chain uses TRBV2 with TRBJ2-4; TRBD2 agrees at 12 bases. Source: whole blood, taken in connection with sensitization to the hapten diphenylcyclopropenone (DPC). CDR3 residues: CASRPGLAGAKNIQYF. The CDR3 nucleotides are TGTGCCAGCAGGCCCGGACTAGCGGGGGCCAAAAACATTCAGTACTTC. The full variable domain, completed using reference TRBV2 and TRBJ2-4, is EPEVTQTPSHQVTQMGQEVILRCVPISNHLYFYWYRQILGQKVEFLVSFYNNEISEKSEIFDDQFSVERPDGSNFTLKIRSTKLEDSAMYFCASRPGLAGAKNIQYFGAGTRLSVL.